These 21 T cell receptor beta chains were sequenced from one sample in a study of radiation and T cells in renal cell carcinoma. Specified time point: baseline pretreatment blood. Treatment described: 15 Gy SBRT to primary tumor, nephrectomy 4 weeks later. Some clones are missing from TCRdb's copy, which holds only in-frame ones; the method was immunoSEQ multiplex PCR. The sample has 130,000 to 150,000 clones, about 87% seen once. The source was blood, collected from a patient whose treatment included radiotherapy and nephrectomy. These receptors were taken from a woman in her sixties or seventies with renal cell carcinoma.

The chain carries TRBV2 and TRBJ1-5, with 10 nucleotides matching TRBD1. This CDR3 region has 15 residues. Per the germline V gene, CDR1 is SNHLY and CDR2 is FYNNEI. The V segment lost 6 bases and the J segment 7 bases; nucleotides outside the gene matches: 9. CDR3 amino acids: CASRRGTGDRQPQHF. CDR3 bases: TGTGCCAGCAGAAGGGGGACAGGGGATAGACAGCCCCAGCATTTT.

This chain links TRBV7-3 with TRBJ2-7; D unresolved. CDR3 size: 15 residues. CDR1 SGHTA and CDR2 FQGTGA come from the germline V gene. The V end lost 6 bases, the J end lost 0 bases, and 15 bases lay between the germline ends. CDR3 residues: CASRGPSDASYEQYF. CDR3 DNA: TGTGCCAGCAGGGGCCCCTCGGACGCCTCCTACGAGCAGTACTTC. The full variable domain, rest sourced from reference TRBV7-3 and TRBJ2-7, is GAGVSQTPSNKVTEKGKYVELRCDPISGHTALYWYRQSLGQGPEFLIYFQGTGAADDSGLPNDRFFAVRPEGSVSTLKIQRTERGDSAVYLCASRGPSDASYEQYFGPGTRLTVT.

The chain has TRBV4-2 and TRBJ2-3; 15 nucleotides line up with TRBD2. Germline lookup yields CDR1 LGHNA and CDR2 YNFKEQ. This CDR3 has 19 residues. The V gene end was trimmed by 0 bases and the J gene end by 6 bases; junction bases not matched to a gene: 10. CDR3 loop: CASSQEGLAGGYGIDTQYF. The CDR3 bases are TGTGCCAGCAGCCAAGAGGGACTAGCGGGGGGCTACGGCATTGATACGCAGTATTTT.

This chain links TRBV19 with TRBJ1-5; 8 nucleotides match TRBD1. V trimming: 2 bases; J trimming: 6 bases; junction bases outside the gene matches: 15. This CDR3 is built from 18 residues. The germline V gene has CDR1 LNHDA and CDR2 SQIVND (reference sequence). The CDR3 coding sequence is TGTGCCAGTAGTATAAGAGGACAGGGAATTTCGGTGGGTCAGCCCCAGCATTTT. This translates into CASSIRGQGISVGQPQHF.

The chain has TRBV28 and TRBJ2-2; TRBD1 matches 10 bases. CDR3 length: 14 amino acids. CDR1 MDHEN and CDR2 SYDVKM come from the germline V gene. Trimming at V came to 11 bases and at J to 4 bases, leaving 7 bases not matched to a gene. CDR3 amino acids: CAARQGAFTGELFF. CDR3 DNA sequence: TGTGCCGCCAGACAGGGGGCGTTCACCGGGGAGCTGTTTTTT.

J is TRBJ2-7 and V is TRBV5-6; D is perhaps TRBD1 (5 bases). From germline, CDR1 is SGHDT and CDR2 YYEEEE. This CDR3 has 13 amino acids. Trimming removed 3 bases at V and 3 bases at J, with 10 bases between. The CDR3 loop reads CASSSETDYEQYF. In DNA form, the CDR3 reads TGTGCCAGCAGCTCGGAGACAGACTACGAGCAGTACTTC.

The chain is built from TRBV5-4 and TRBJ2-3; no clear D. Trimming removed 5 bases from V and 0 bases from J, with 7 bases in between. Germline V gene sequence: CDR1 SGHNT, CDR2 YYREEE (reference sequence). The CDR3 consists of 13 residues. CDR3 in DNA: TGTGCCAGCAGTCATACTAGCACAGATACGCAGTATTTT. Protein product: CASSHTSTDTQYF.

The rearrangement uses TRBV15 and TRBJ1-2; no firm D call. The V end lost 0 bases, the J end lost 3 bases, and 14 bases lay between the germline ends. The CDR3 has 16 amino acids. CDR1 is LNHNV, CDR2 YYDKDF, per germline (reference sequence). CDR3 nucleotide sequence: TGTGCCACCAGCAGAGATCCCGGGCTTGACGACTATGGCTACACCTTC. It codes for CATSRDPGLDDYGYTF.

The V and J genes are TRBV29-1 and TRBJ2-3; 12 bases fit TRBD1. V gave up 4 bases and J gave up 8 bases; unmatched junction bases: 13. The CDR3 contains 16 residues. The V gene's germline CDR1 is SQVTM and CDR2 ANQGSEA. The CDR3 spells CSVGPPGTGGGGTQYF. The CDR3 region has the DNA TGCAGCGTTGGCCCCCCCGGGACAGGGGGCGGGGGTACGCAGTATTTT.

The genes are TRBV27 and TRBJ2-1, with D tentatively TRBD2 (6 bases). V was shortened by 2 bases and J by 0 bases, with 8 bases between the two germline ends. The germline V gene has CDR1 MNHEY and CDR2 SMNVEV (reference sequence). The CDR3 runs to 15 residues. The DNA of the CDR3 is TGTGCCAGCAGTTTAGGGGGGTCCTCCTACAATGAGCAGTTCTTC. Residues: CASSLGGSSYNEQFF.

This sequence joins TRBV28 and TRBJ1-1, with TRBD1 matching 7 bases. V lost 4 bases to trimming and J lost 0 bases; unmatched junction nucleotides: 2. CDR1 and CDR2 from the germline V gene are MDHEN and SYDVKM. The CDR3 has 14 residues. CDR3 region: CASSSQGVNTEAFF. CDR3 nucleotides: TGTGCCAGCAGTTCGCAGGGGGTGAACACTGAAGCTTTCTTT.

This clone appeared a few times. The CDR3 region is CASSVGDRGSEKLFF. The CDR3 nucleotides are TGTGCCAGCAGCGTAGGGGACAGGGGATCTGAAAAACTGTTTTTT. The gene calls are TRBV9 and TRBJ1-4, with 10 bases matching TRBD1. Trimming cost V 0 bases and J 7 bases; bases outside gene matches: 3. Germline V gene sequence: CDR1 SGDLS, CDR2 YYNGEE. The CDR3 runs to 15 residues.

This clone occurred once. J is TRBJ2-1 and V is TRBV11-1; possible D gene TRBD2, 5 bases. Germline V gene lookup returns CDR1 SGHAT and CDR2 FQDESV (reference sequence). The CDR3 is made up of 13 amino acids. Trimming shortened V by 6 bases and J by 6 bases, and 12 bases separated the two germline ends. The chain's CDR3 is CASSGAARNEQFF. The CDR3 DNA follows: TGTGCCAGCAGTGGAGCGGCTCGCAATGAGCAGTTCTTC.

The V gene is TRBV6-5, the J gene TRBJ1-5; D is possibly TRBD1 (5 bases). Trimming took off 5 bases at V and 6 bases at J, with 14 bases between the two ends. The germline CDR1 and CDR2 sequences are MNHEY and SVGAGI. The CDR3 is made up of 14 amino acids. The CDR3 protein is CASSLLAGSQPQHF. CDR3 coding DNA: TGTGCCAGCAGTCTACTAGCAGGGAGTCAGCCCCAGCATTTT.

This sequence joins TRBV6-5 and TRBJ1-5; TRBD1 matches at 7 bases. CDR1 and CDR2 (germline): MNHEY, SVGAGI. This CDR3 is 15 amino acids long. V shed 2 bases and J 2 bases; nucleotides not matched to a gene: 3. In nucleotides, the CDR3 is TGTGCCAGCAGTTACCGGCAGGGGGGCAATCAGCCCCAGCATTTT. This sequence encodes CASSYRQGGNQPQHF.

The chain employs TRBV6-5 and TRBJ2-7, with 7 nucleotides matching TRBD1. Germline CDR1 MNHEY, CDR2 SVGAGI. V was clipped by 2 bases and J by 1 base; unmatched bases: 5. The CDR3 runs to 15 residues. CDR3 region: CASSYRDSGSYEQYF. CDR3 nucleotide sequence: TGTGCCAGCAGTTACAGGGACAGTGGATCCTACGAGCAGTACTTC.

V is TRBV19 and J is TRBJ1-5; TRBD1 is a possible D gene (5 bases). The CDR3 runs to 17 residues. V was shortened by 4 bases and J by 9 bases, with 25 bases between the two germline ends. Germline assignment: CDR1 LNHDA and CDR2 SQIVND (reference sequence). CDR3 DNA: TGTGCCAGTAGTAGGACCCCGGATGGGACGGTAGGTCGGCCCCAGCATTTT. Protein product: CASSRTPDGTVGRPQHF.

V usage is TRBV10-3 and J usage is TRBJ2-3, with a tentative D call TRBD2 (7 bases). CDR3 length equals 16 residues. Looked up from germline, CDR1 is ENHRY and CDR2 is SYGVKD. The V end was cut by 0 bases, the J end by 3 bases, with 13 bases between. CDR3 residues: CAISESRGAATDTQYF. The DNA of the CDR3 is TGTGCCATCAGTGAGTCTCGGGGGGCAGCAACAGATACGCAGTATTTT.

This clone was observed a handful of times. Other DNA sequences of this sample code for an identical CDR3. The rearrangement joins TRBV30 to TRBJ1-1; 7 bases match TRBD1. V shed 0 bases, J shed 4 bases, and the junction held 2 bases outside the gene matches. The CDR3 is made up of 13 amino acids. Germline CDR1 GTSNPN, CDR2 SVGIG (reference sequence). CDR3 in amino acids: CAWSVNRGTEAFF. CDR3 in DNA: TGTGCCTGGAGTGTCAACAGGGGCACTGAAGCTTTCTTT.

The chain links TRBV4-2 to TRBJ1-2, with D hard to call. Trimming cost V 0 bases and J 3 bases, with 8 bases left between them. The length of the CDR3 is 14 residues. Germline CDR1 is LGHNA and CDR2 is YNFKEQ. CDR3 amino acids: CASSQDSADYGYTF. In nucleotides, the CDR3 is TGTGCCAGCAGCCAAGACAGCGCAGACTATGGCTACACCTTC.

A note on this clone: This specimen includes other DNA sequences encoding the same CDR3. The V gene is TRBV28, the J gene TRBJ1-6; no reliable D call. Trimming took 3 bases from V and 7 from J, leaving 4 bases between them. Germline-derived CDR1 and CDR2 are MDHEN and SYDVKM. The CDR3 contains 12 residues. CDR3 amino acids: CASSFRNSPLHF. CDR3 DNA: TGTGCCAGCAGTTTCCGGAATTCACCCCTCCACTTT.